The next 30 T cell receptor beta chains were all read from a single sample in a study of cytomegalovirus exposure and HLA in healthy donors. Assay: immunoSEQ multiplex PCR; the TCRdb copy retains only in-frame clones and omits some. Found here are fewer than 55,000 clones, roughly 93% of them singletons; the top ten hold over 1.3%. The sequenced sample was PBMCs. The receptors were sampled from a man younger than 35 in good health and CMV-seronegative.

The V call is TRBV5-1, the J call TRBJ2-7; D is perhaps TRBD1 (6 bases). Germline CDR1 and CDR2: SGHRS and YFSETQ. The CDR3 extends over 16 amino acids. V was pared by 4 bases and J by 1 base, with 18 bases between. CDR3 nucleotide sequence: TGCGCCAGCAGCCTGTACACAGGGTCTTCGTCCTACGAGCAGTACTTC. It specifies CASSLYTGSSSYEQYF.

This clone turned up a few times. This chain connects TRBV19 to TRBJ2-7, with unresolved D. Per the germline V gene, CDR1 is LNHDA and CDR2 is SQIVND (reference sequence). V was shortened by 5 bases and J by 1 base, with 9 bases between the two germline ends. This CDR3 is built from 13 residues. CDR3 nucleotides: TGTGCCAGTAGTTCCCAGCGATCCTACGAGCAGTACTTC. It is translated as CASSSQRSYEQYF.

The DNA for the CDR3 is TGTGCCAGCAGTCAACTAGCGTCGGGAACCGGGGAGCTGTTTTTT. The encoded protein is CASSQLASGTGELFF. V is TRBV6-5 and J is TRBJ2-2; 7 bases align to TRBD2. Trimming at V came to 5 bases and at J to 5 bases, leaving 8 bases not matched to a gene. The CDR3 is made up of 15 amino acids. CDR1 is MNHEY, CDR2 SVGAGI, per germline.

V usage is TRBV30 and J usage is TRBJ2-7; 8 bases fit TRBD2. V trimming: 8 bases; J trimming: 5 bases; junction bases outside the gene matches: 14. The CDR3 is 14 amino acids. In germline, CDR1 is GTSNPN, CDR2 SVGIG (reference sequence). CDR3 nucleotide sequence: TGTGCCGGCCCGCCGGGGGGGGCGCGCCACGAGCAGTACTTC. It yields the protein CAGPPGGARHEQYF.

The chain carries TRBV15 and TRBJ1-2; no clear D. Germline V gene lookup returns CDR1 LNHNV and CDR2 YYDKDF (reference sequence). The germline V and J ends were trimmed by 1 base and 7 bases, with 7 bases remaining between them. The CDR3 loop spans 12 amino acids. Here the CDR3 reads CATSRVGVGYTF. DNA of the CDR3: TGTGCCACCAGCAGAGTCGGGGTTGGCTACACCTTC. The full variable domain, completed using reference TRBV15 and TRBJ1-2, is DAMVIQNPRYQVTQFGKPVTLSCSQTLNHNVMYWYQQKSSQAPKLLFHYYDKDFNNEADTPDNFQSRRPNTSFCFLDIRSPGLGDTAMYLCATSRVGVGYTFGSGTRLTVV.

The genes are TRBV10-3 and TRBJ2-2, with 9 bases fitting TRBD1. The CDR3 has 16 residues. CDR1 is ENHRY and CDR2 is SYGVKD in the germline V gene. The trim removed 6 bases at V and 3 bases at J, leaving 8 bases unmatched. CDR3 loop: CAIRGGTGRDTGELFF. The CDR3 bases are TGTGCCATCAGAGGTGGGACAGGGCGGGACACCGGGGAGCTGTTTTTT.

This clone has only one observation. The chain links TRBV7-2 to TRBJ2-5; 8 bases line up with TRBD1. V was clipped by 4 bases and J by 1 base; unmatched bases: 5. The CDR3 length is 15 residues. Germline-derived CDR1 and CDR2 are SGHTA and FQGNSA. CDR3 nucleotides: TGTGCCAGCAGCTCACGGCAGGGGGCCCAAGAGACCCAGTACTTC. Translating gives CASSSRQGAQETQYF.

This chain uses TRBV9 with TRBJ2-2; 14 positions agree with TRBD2. Trimming took 4 bases from V and 6 from J; bases not matched to a gene: 5. The CDR3 loop spans 16 amino acids. Germline loops: CDR1 SGDLS, CDR2 YYNGEE. CDR3: CASSFGLAGGAGELFF. The CDR3 nucleotides are TGTGCCAGCAGCTTCGGACTAGCGGGAGGAGCCGGGGAGCTGTTTTTT. Full variable domain (rest looked up from reference TRBV9 and TRBJ2-2): DSGVTQTPKHLITATGQRVTLRCSPRSGDLSVYWYQQSLDQGLQFLIQYYNGEERAKGNILERFSAQQFPDLHSELNLSSLELGDSALYFCASSFGLAGGAGELFFGEGSRLTVL.

This chain uses TRBV11-2 with TRBJ2-1; 8 nucleotides match TRBD2. This CDR3 is 16 amino acids long. V dropped 0 bases and J dropped 7; count of bases not matched to a gene: 8. Germline CDR1 and CDR2: SGHAT and FQNNGV. CDR3 in amino acids: CASSLDTSGGGNEQFF. Here the CDR3 DNA reads TGTGCCAGCAGCTTAGATACTAGCGGAGGGGGGAATGAGCAGTTCTTC. Together with reference TRBV11-2 and TRBJ2-1, the CDR3 gives the full variable domain: EAGVAQSPRYKIIEKRQSVAFWCNPISGHATLYWYQQILGQGPKLLIQFQNNGVVDDSQLPKDRFSAERLKGVDSTLKIQPAKLEDSAVYLCASSLDTSGGGNEQFFGPGTRLTVL.

This rearrangement joins TRBV5-4 to TRBJ2-7, with TRBD1 matching over 8 bases. The trim removed 0 bases at V and 0 bases at J, leaving 5 bases unmatched. The CDR3 spans 16 residues. CDR1 and CDR2 (germline): SGHNT, YYREEE (reference sequence). The CDR3 here is CASSLEWDRSSYEQYF. The CDR3 nucleotides read TGTGCCAGCAGCTTGGAATGGGACAGGAGCTCCTACGAGCAGTACTTC.

This clone has a single count. The J gene is TRBJ1-1, the V gene TRBV5-1; TRBD1 matches 7 bases. The ends lost 5 bases at V and 0 bases at J; junction bases unmatched: 7. The CDR3 is 15 residues long. The germline gives CDR1 SGHRS, CDR2 YFSETQ. CDR3 nucleotide sequence: TGCGCCAGCAGAGTAACGGGACAGTTGAACACTGAAGCTTTCTTT. This gives the protein CASRVTGQLNTEAFF.

This clone was seen only a few times. This sequence joins TRBV28 and TRBJ2-3; TRBD2 might be the D (5 bases). The CDR3 loop spans 15 amino acids. Germline CDR1 is MDHEN and CDR2 is SYDVKM. The germline V and J ends were trimmed by 4 bases and 4 bases, with 15 bases remaining between them. CDR3 loop: CASSSVSWGADTQYF. CDR3 DNA: TGTGCCAGCAGTTCCGTCTCATGGGGAGCAGATACGCAGTATTTT.

The J gene is TRBJ2-1, the V gene TRBV6-5, with D possibly matching TRBD1 (6 bases). The CDR3 contains 12 residues. Germline CDR1 reads MNHEY; CDR2 reads SVGAGI. Trimming pared 6 bases from V and 10 bases from J, leaving 13 bases between. The CDR3: CASRNRAGEQFF. As DNA, the CDR3 is TGTGCCAGCAGAAACAGGGCTGGGGAGCAGTTCTTC.

The chain couples TRBV12-5 to TRBJ2-2; D might be TRBD1 (6 bases). Germline CDR1 LGHNT, CDR2 FRNRAP. Trimming removed 6 bases from V and 1 base from J, with 9 bases in between. The CDR3 totals 14 residues. The CDR3 sequence is CASGRGQNTGELFF. The CDR3 DNA follows: TGTGCTAGTGGCAGGGGACAGAACACCGGGGAGCTGTTTTTT. The whole variable domain, filled in from reference TRBV12-5 and TRBJ2-2, reads DARVTQTPRHKVTEMGQEVTMRCQPILGHNTVFWYRQTMMQGLELLAYFRNRAPLDDSGMPKDRFSAEMPDATLATLKIQPSEPRDSAVYFCASGRGQNTGELFFGEGSRLTVL.

The genes are TRBV9 and TRBJ2-7; 12 bases align to TRBD1. CDR1 and CDR2 from the germline V gene are SGDLS and YYNGEE. The ends lost 1 base at V and 5 bases at J; junction bases unmatched: 10. The CDR3 is made up of 17 amino acids. The CDR3 DNA follows: TGTGCCAGCAGCGTAACGGGACAGGGGGCGCGGGGCCACGAGCAGTACTTC. It translates to CASSVTGQGARGHEQYF.

V gene TRBV6-5 combines with J gene TRBJ1-2, with a tentative D call TRBD1 (6 bases). Trimming shortened V by 3 bases and J by 8 bases, and 19 bases separated the two germline ends. From germline, CDR1 is MNHEY and CDR2 SVGAGI. This CDR3 is built from 15 residues. In nucleotides, the CDR3 is TGTGCCAGCAGTTATTCGAGCGGGGGCTCGCACGGCTACACCTTC. As protein: CASSYSSGGSHGYTF.

This chain connects TRBV18 to TRBJ2-1, with D unresolved. Trimming took 8 bases from V and 4 from J, leaving 18 bases between them. Germline loops: CDR1 KGHSH, CDR2 LQKENI. The CDR3 consists of 15 residues. CDR3 DNA: TGTGCCAGCGAGGAGTATACGGTGGGTTACAATGAGCAGTTCTTC. Translating gives CASEEYTVGYNEQFF.

The chain combines TRBV5-1 with TRBJ2-2; TRBD1 matches at 11 bases. Germline trimming cut 2 bases from V and 6 bases from J; bases unmatched to any gene: 9. Germline V gene data show CDR1 as SGHRS and CDR2 as YFSETQ. The CDR3 has 17 residues. In nucleotides, the CDR3 is TGCGCCAGCAGCTTCAGATCCGGGACAGGGGGGTCCGGGGAGCTGTTTTTT. This sequence encodes CASSFRSGTGGSGELFF.

This clone was seen a handful of times. This rearrangement joins TRBV4-2 to TRBJ1-4; TRBD1 might be the D (6 bases). This CDR3 has 16 amino acids. CDR1 and CDR2 from the germline V gene are LGHNA and YNFKEQ. V was trimmed by 1 base and J by 8 bases, leaving 17 bases between them. The chain's CDR3 is CASSQGSASGEEKLFF. For the CDR3, the DNA is TGTGCCAGCAGCCAAGGATCGGCTTCAGGGGAGGAAAAACTGTTTTTT.

This rearrangement joins TRBV5-1 to TRBJ1-1; D remains ambiguous. Germline V gene data show CDR1 as SGHRS and CDR2 as YFSETQ. The CDR3 covers 13 residues. The V and J ends lost 2 bases and 1 base respectively, with 6 bases between them. The CDR3 loop is CASSFEGNTEAFF. The CDR3 DNA reads TGCGCCAGCAGCTTTGAGGGGAACACTGAAGCTTTCTTT.

The J gene is TRBJ2-1, the V gene TRBV29-1; TRBD2 matches at 8 bases. Germline assignment: CDR1 SQVTM and CDR2 ANQGSEA. V was clipped by 1 base and J by 3 bases; unmatched bases: 11. CDR3 size: 17 residues. The CDR3 sequence: CSVEGRGTSGYYNEQFF. CDR3 sequence (DNA): TGCAGCGTTGAAGGGCGAGGAACTAGCGGCTACTACAATGAGCAGTTCTTC.

V and J are TRBV19 and TRBJ1-1; no definite D call. CDR1 and CDR2 from the germline V gene are LNHDA and SQIVND (reference sequence). The V gene lost 3 bases and the J gene lost 1 base, with 6 bases spanning the gap. The CDR3 covers 13 residues. DNA of the CDR3: TGTGCCAGTAGTATCACCAGGAACACTGAAGCTTTCTTT. Its translation: CASSITRNTEAFF.

The chain combines TRBV28 with TRBJ1-1, with D tentatively TRBD1 (6 bases). The germline CDR1 and CDR2 sequences are MDHEN and SYDVKM. Trimming cost V 1 base and J 9 bases, with 15 bases left between them. The CDR3 length is 14 residues. CDR3 sequence reads: CASSLLLGGGQAFF. The CDR3 DNA follows: TGTGCCAGCAGTTTATTGTTGGGGGGGGGCCAAGCTTTCTTT.

In this sample, this clone turned up once. This CDR3 is CASSSPGLAGEGEQFF. DNA for the CDR3: TGTGCCAGCAGTTCCCCAGGACTAGCGGGAGAGGGTGAGCAGTTCTTC. The chain has TRBV28 and TRBJ2-1; 13 positions match TRBD2. The germline V gene has CDR1 MDHEN and CDR2 SYDVKM. This CDR3 is built from 16 residues. Trimming removed 4 bases from V and 9 bases from J; junction bases left unmatched: 9.

This clone was detected a few times. This chain connects TRBV6-1 to TRBJ2-3; D is undetermined. V was shortened by 0 bases and J by 6 bases, with 10 bases between the two germline ends. CDR1 and CDR2 (germline): MNHNS, SASEGT. The CDR3 is 14 amino acids. CDR3 coding DNA: TGTGCCAGCAGTGAAGCGCGGCTGAGGGATACGCAGTATTTT. This translates into CASSEARLRDTQYF.

This chain joins TRBV5-1 and TRBJ2-1; 14 nucleotides match TRBD2. Per germline, CDR1 SGHRS and CDR2 YFSETQ. The CDR3 covers 18 residues. With V trimmed by 0 bases and J by 9 bases, 11 bases remained unmatched. This chain's CDR3 is CASSLAQGTSGSHSEQFF. Written as DNA, the CDR3 is TGCGCCAGCAGCTTGGCCCAAGGGACTAGCGGGAGTCATAGTGAGCAGTTCTTC.

This chain uses TRBV10-1 with TRBJ2-2; tentatively, D is TRBD2 (6 bases). The ends were cut back, 3 bases at V and 6 bases at J, with 11 bases in the middle. The CDR3 has 14 residues. Per germline, CDR1 WNHNN and CDR2 SYGVQD (reference sequence). In DNA, the CDR3 is TGCGCCAGCAGTGAAATGGGGGGATCCGGGGAGCTGTTTTTT. Its protein is CASSEMGGSGELFF.

The chain is built from TRBV7-2 and TRBJ2-2; no clear D gene. This CDR3 contains 17 residues. CDR1 SGHTA and CDR2 FQGNSA come from the germline V gene. Trimming stripped 4 bases from V and 0 bases from J, with 15 bases between. CDR3 region: CASSYDIRVANTGELFF. The CDR3 region has the DNA TGTGCCAGCAGCTACGACATTCGCGTCGCGAACACCGGGGAGCTGTTTTTT.

V is TRBV29-1 and J is TRBJ2-1; D is perhaps TRBD1 (5 bases). V was trimmed by 1 base and J by 9 bases, leaving 19 bases between them. The CDR3 is 15 amino acids. CDR1 is SQVTM, CDR2 ANQGSEA, per germline. The CDR3 is CSVEAGHGTGTEQFF. In DNA, the CDR3 is TGCAGCGTTGAAGCCGGCCACGGTACAGGTACTGAGCAGTTCTTC.

DNA for the CDR3: TGTGCCAGCAGCGCTCGACTAGCGGGAGGCCTGTACGAGCAGTACTTC. Translating gives CASSARLAGGLYEQYF. The J gene is TRBJ2-7, the V gene TRBV5-4; TRBD2 matches at 13 bases. V lost 4 bases, J lost 4 bases, and 8 bases stayed unmatched. The CDR3 covers 16 residues. CDR1 and CDR2 from the germline V gene are SGHNT and YYREEE (reference sequence).